Sequencing of this T cell receptor (beta chain) was carried out in a study of blood T cell repertoires in COVID-19 (dated by TCRdb to the early 2020s). Study-wide context: The collaborator samples originated in the United States, Italy and Spain and spanned the acute and convalescent phases of COVID-19. The samples were drawn from the first 160 participants of the ongoing ImmuneRACE study and from 1,200 or so subjects provided by 6 global collaborators. The sample metadata nearly always contained a de-identified subject ID, COVID-19 status, age in years and sex. Deeply sampled blood TCRbeta repertoires from subjects exposed to, actively infected with, or recovered from COVID-19 were included in the dataset. A freely available public database, intended as a resource for researchers studying the immune response to SARS-CoV-2, is where the repertoires were released. HLA class I and class II types, where available, came from metadata supplied by the sample provider rather than from assay-based typing. The prospective study material was composed of cDNA or gDNA derived from T cells, B-cell-depleted T cells, or PBMCs. General conclusions and limits of the study: How much clinical and demographic metadata was included differed by source and by participant, and the metadata was provided uncurated.

A note on this clone: Its binding antigen is unknown. No base quality values were provided; no much bigger clone lies one nucleotide off.

Whole blood was collected in K2EDTA tubes by collaborating institutions according to the institutions' own protocols. For TCRbeta analysis, collaborators shipped samples in one of three forms: frozen whole blood, isolated PBMCs, or DNA extracted from either of those sample types. The germline V gene gives CDR1 as KGHSH and CDR2 as LQKENI. Relative to germline, V is missing 4 bases and J is missing 2 bases, with 6 bases of the junction outside any gene match. Including cysteine and phenylalanine, the CDR3 has 15 amino acids. Of all the DNA, just the CDR3 is kept, 45 bases in frame from base 1. The immunoSEQ Assay, a bias-controlled multiplex PCR, was used to amplify TCRbeta CDR3 regions from genomic DNA. The paper's processing steps were these. The number of nucleated cells in each sample was estimated from the amplification of reference gene primers within the assay. Sequence reads were collapsed and filtered to measure the absolute abundance of every unique TCRbeta CDR3 rearrangement. For each sample, productive Simpson clonality was calculated as the square root of Simpson's diversity index over productive rearrangements. The immuneACCESS repertoire file appears here via TCRdb, limited to in-frame rearrangements. These files lack a portion of the clones; in checked studies, under half of the deficit traces to unresolved V genes, and the cause of the others is not known. V and J calls and clone size are as listed in that table; D and trimming were resolved from the DNA. The sample has 150,000 to 160,000 clones on record, about 89% of them singletons. The top ten clonotypes cover roughly 0.51% of the sample.

The rearrangement joined TRBV18 to TRBJ2-5, with 8 central nucleotides matching TRBD1. The TCR was taken from a man aged 50-59 years with acute or convalescent COVID-19. Material: peripheral blood. The CDR3 sequence is CASSLTRQGQETQYF. The DNA sequence reads TGTGCCAGCTCACTCACCCGACAGGGGCAAGAGACCCAGTACTTC.